This T cell receptor (beta chain) is drawn from a study of OX40 agonist ivuxolimab in advanced cancers. CDR1 is SGHNT, CDR2 YYREEE, per germline (reference sequence). V was clipped by 9 bases and J by 3 bases, with 16 bases between them. CDR3 length: 13 amino acids. Generated by immunoSEQ multiplex PCR, the TCRdb table keeps only in-frame clones and is missing some. The sample yields 34,000 or so clones, about four fifths seen once. This sequence was found in an adult with an advanced solid tumor such as melanoma, head and neck, liver or kidney cancer. This sample comprised CD4+ or CD8+ T cells sorted from blood, obtained in a trial of the OX40 agonist ivuxolimab. The chain recombines TRBV5-4 with TRBJ2-7; D is undetermined. Here the CDR3 reads CAIGPGLGYEQYF. CDR3 nucleotides: TGTGCCATCGGTCCGGGCCTTGGCTACGAGCAGTACTTC.